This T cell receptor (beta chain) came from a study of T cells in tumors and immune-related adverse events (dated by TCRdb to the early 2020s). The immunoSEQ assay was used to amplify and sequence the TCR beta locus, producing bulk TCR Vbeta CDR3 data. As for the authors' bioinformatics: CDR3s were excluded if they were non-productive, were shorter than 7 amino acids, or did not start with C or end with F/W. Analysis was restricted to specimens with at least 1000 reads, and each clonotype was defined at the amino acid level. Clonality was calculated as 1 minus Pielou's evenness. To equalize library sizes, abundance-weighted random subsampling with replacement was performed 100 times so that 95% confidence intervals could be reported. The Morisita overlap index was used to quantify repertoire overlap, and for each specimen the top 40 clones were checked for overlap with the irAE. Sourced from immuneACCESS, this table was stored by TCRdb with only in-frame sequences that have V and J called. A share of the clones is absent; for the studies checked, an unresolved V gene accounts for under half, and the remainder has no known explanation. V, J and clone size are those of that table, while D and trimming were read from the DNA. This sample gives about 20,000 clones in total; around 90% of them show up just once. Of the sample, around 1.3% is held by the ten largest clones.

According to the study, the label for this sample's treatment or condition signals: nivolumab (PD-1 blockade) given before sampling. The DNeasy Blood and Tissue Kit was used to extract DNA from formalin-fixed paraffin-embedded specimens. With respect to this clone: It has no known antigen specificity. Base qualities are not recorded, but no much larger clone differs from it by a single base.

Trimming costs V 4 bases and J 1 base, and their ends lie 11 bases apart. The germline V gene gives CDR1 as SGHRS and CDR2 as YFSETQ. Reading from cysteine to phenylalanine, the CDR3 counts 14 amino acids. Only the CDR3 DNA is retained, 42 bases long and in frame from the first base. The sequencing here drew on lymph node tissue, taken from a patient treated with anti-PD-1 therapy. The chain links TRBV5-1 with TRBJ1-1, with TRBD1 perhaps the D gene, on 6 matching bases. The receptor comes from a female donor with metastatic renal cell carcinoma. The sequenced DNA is TGCGCCAGCAGCAATGGACAGCCGAACACTGAAGCTTTCTTT. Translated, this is CASSNGQPNTEAFF.